This TCR beta chain was obtained from a study of kidney transplant recipient with SARS-CoV-2 infection. There are many counts of this clonotype. Using its own MiXCR run on the reads, TCRdb lists one record per CDR3 protein. Of some 220,000 distinct CDR3 sequences in the sample, 29% were seen once. This CDR3 region has 14 residues. V was clipped by 7 bases and J by 3 bases; unmatched bases: 5. Per germline, CDR1 LNHDA and CDR2 SQIVND (reference sequence). This TCR was recovered from a male patient aged 25 to 39 who had COVID-19 and was a kidney transplant recipient. Some of the T cells may derive from the graft donor. This sample comprised a blood sample, obtained at baseline and between days 110 and 120 from a kidney transplant recipient. This chain connects TRBV19 to TRBJ2-7; the match to TRBD1 covers 11 bases. For the CDR3, the DNA is TGTGCCAGTATCGGCGGGACAGGGGGCTACGAGCAGTACTTC. This translates into CASIGGTGGYEQYF.